A single count supports the clone carrying this TCR beta chain. The antigen remains undetermined. This entry is derived from a study of T cell responses to AZD1222 COVID-19 vaccine. The study, taken as a whole, reports: Most donors were white British and more were female, and clonal diversity was possibly underestimated. Baseline seropositivity occurred in only a handful of AZD1222 recipients. Sampled repertoires all dated from after the peak T cell response. Vaccine-related CD4 TCRs covered spike, predominating at 160-218 and 743-854.

The table came from immunoSEQ multiplex PCR; TCRdb's copy has only in-frame clones and leaves some out. The table records around 130,000 clones, around 90% of them present only once. With 5 bases removed from V and 3 bases from J, the gap between germline ends came to 8 bases. Per germline, CDR1 LNHDA and CDR2 SQIVND (reference sequence). CDR3 length: 13 amino acids. This TCR was sampled from an adult who received the MenACWY meningococcal vaccine as a control. Sequencing was performed on peripheral blood, taken 28 days after the second dose of the MenACWY control vaccine. The V gene is TRBV19, the J gene TRBJ2-1; D is undetermined. This chain's CDR3 is CASSYGSYNEQFF. The CDR3 DNA reads as TGTGCCAGTAGTTATGGTAGCTACAATGAGCAGTTCTTC.